Included here is one TCR beta chain sequence, with context. Its cognate antigen is unknown. This sample was included in a study of T cell repertoires in cytomegalovirus infection. Overall study context: Evidence of both CMV infection and a matching HLA type came from public TCR beta signatures.

The study's findings and limits: Identification of carriers of CMV plus the relevant HLA was achieved through cumulative public TCR beta family frequency. There were HLA-C-restricted CMV-specific TCR beta clonotypes dominating the ex vivo response.

TCRdb passed the reads through MiXCR, listing each CDR3 protein once. The sample records some 400,000 distinct CDR3 sequences, 15% to 20% being singletons. V lost 0 bases and J 5 bases, leaving 16 bases between the germline ends. CDR3 length: 16 amino acids. Germline CDR1 reads SGHRS; CDR2 reads YFSETQ. The source material was PBMCs. This receptor was identified in a human donor in good health (CMV status not recorded). Some clones in this sample may be carry-over from other donors' samples. The chain has TRBV5-1 and TRBJ2-3; no firm D call. Here the CDR3 reads CASSLAAPTGLDTQYF. CDR3 sequence (DNA): TGCGCCAGCAGCTTGGCCGCGCCGACGGGCTTAGATACGCAGTATTTT. The entire variable domain, with the rest obtained from reference TRBV5-1 and TRBJ2-3, is as follows: KAGVTQTPRYLIKTRGQQVTLSCSPISGHRSVSWYQQTPGQGLQFLFEYFSETQRNKGNFPGRFSGRQFSNSRSEMNVSTLELGDSALYLCASSLAAPTGLDTQYFGPGTRLTVL.